This section outlines one T cell receptor (beta chain) sequence together with its context. Its cognate antigen has yet to be identified. Base qualities are not recorded, but no much larger clone differs from it by a single base. The immunoSEQ Assay, a bias-controlled multiplex PCR, was used to amplify TCRbeta CDR3 regions from genomic DNA. The authors processed their data as follows. The number of nucleated cells in each sample was estimated from the amplification of reference gene primers within the assay. To quantify the absolute abundance of each unique TCRbeta CDR3 rearrangement, sequence reads were collapsed and filtered. For each sample, productive Simpson clonality was calculated as the square root of Simpson's diversity index across productive rearrangements. This is the immuneACCESS table as TCRdb keeps it, with only in-frame sequences that have V and J called. A part of the clones is gone; compared with another copy, unresolved V genes explain less than half, and the rest is unexplained. Clone size and the V and J calls come from that table; the DNA yielded D and trimming. The sample includes some 250,000 clones, with 70% to 90% observed a single time. 3.3% of the sample comes from the top ten.

This entry is derived from a study of blood T cell repertoires in COVID-19 (dated by TCRdb to about 2020). With regard to the full study: Collaborator samples came from the United States, Italy and Spain and covered acute and convalescent phases of COVID-19. Where available, HLA class I and class II types were taken from metadata supplied by the sample provider and were not determined by assay-based typing. The repertoires were released in a freely available public database meant as a resource for research on the immune response to SARS-CoV-2. Samples came from the ongoing ImmuneRACE study (first 160 participants) plus 1,254 subjects from 6 global collaborators. Nearly every sample came with metadata listing a de-identified subject ID, COVID-19 status, age in years and sex. Deeply sampled blood TCRbeta repertoires from subjects exposed to, actively infected with, or recovered from COVID-19 were included in the dataset. The prospective study material was composed of cDNA or gDNA derived from T cells, B-cell-depleted T cells, or PBMCs.

CDR1 and CDR2, per the germline V gene, are SGHRS and YFSETQ. Ends trimmed: V by 4 bases, J by 5 bases; bases unmatched to a gene: 7. Reading from cysteine to phenylalanine, the CDR3 counts 14 amino acids. Only CDR3 DNA is held: 42 bases, read in frame from base 1. What the study reported, not specific to this receptor: The amount of clinical and demographic metadata varied by source and participant and was provided uncurated.

Enrolling through a virtual design, the prospective study's participants ranged in age from roughly 18 to 89 years and lived across 24 United States geographic areas. In the prospective study, participants were assigned to cohorts based on the clinical history participants reported in a screening survey and a study questionnaire. Mobile phlebotomists in the prospective study collected whole blood, serum and a nasopharyngeal or oropharyngeal swab from every participant. Over a roughly two-month period, participants in the prospective study had the option of providing additional blood draws and questionnaires. Prospective study blood samples were shipped either frozen or at room temperature before DNA extraction.

Sequences were obtained from PBMCs or T cells enriched from blood (not recorded which). This clonotype was obtained from a woman in her thirties or forties with acute COVID-19. The chain employs TRBV5-1 and TRBJ2-5, and TRBD2 aligns with 8 junction nucleotides. Read as DNA, the sequence is TGCGCCAGCAGCCTTAGCGGGATGAGTGAGACCCAGTACTTC. Translation gives CASSLSGMSETQYF.